Sequencing of this TCR beta chain was carried out in a study of Ad26.COV2.S vaccination and SARS-CoV-2 variants (dated by TCRdb to the early 2020s). For the study in its entirety: Vaccine-arm donors were drawn from COV1001, a multicentre, randomized, double-blind, placebo-controlled phase I-IIa trial of Ad26.COV2.S in healthy adults. Ad26.COV2.S was administered intramuscularly at a dose of 5x10^10 or 1x10^11 viral particles, either as one shot or as two shots given 56 days apart. Sequencing of the TCRbeta repertoire served to evaluate the specificity and breadth of SARS-CoV-2-reactive T cell receptors following Ad26.COV2.S vaccination. The TCR-sequenced set comprised approximately 32 samples: 19 Ad26.COV2.S vaccine recipients, 5 placebo recipients and 8 SARS-CoV-2 convalescent individuals. Trial participants were randomized into five groups of five, in which low-dose or high-dose Ad26.COV2.S was given once or twice, or placebo was given on both occasions. Throughout the experiments and outcome assessment, investigators stayed blinded to trial group allocation.

Only one count was recorded for this clone. It has no known antigen specificity. Within one base of it there is no much larger clone, and no base qualities were kept. The CDR3 runs 16 residues from the cysteine to the phenylalanine. This entry keeps only the CDR3 DNA: 48 bases, framed from base 1. CDR1 and CDR2 (SGHDT, YYEEEE) derive from the germline V gene. V ends up 0 bases short and J 8 bases short, with an unmatched junction base count of 10. This specimen's treatment or condition label, per the study, means: roughly 18 received Ad26.COV2.S at low or high dose, single or two shots; 5 received placebo; per-sample allocation not given. Repertoires of vaccine and placebo recipients were sequenced from samples collected on day 63 after the first injection. Between 29 July and 7 August 2020, Cohort 1b enrolled about two dozen adults aged 18-55 years at one site in Boston, USA. Ad26.COV2.S was a replication-incompetent adenovirus type 26 vector expressing a prefusion-stabilized SARS-CoV-2 spike protein from the original Wuhan strain.

Beyond this particular receptor, the publication reports: Vaccine and placebo recipients had similar non-spike TCR breadth, a finding consistent with the vaccine containing only spike. Ad26.COV2.S recipients had higher spike-specific TCR breadth than placebo recipients (P = 0.0014). Comparing responses between vaccine doses or regimens was not something the study was powered to do. It was noted by the authors that total T cell responses may have been underestimated by the TCR breadth and depth analyses. After vaccination, substantial breadth of spike-specific CD8+ and CD4+ T cell responses was reported.

The immunoSEQ Assay was used to sequence TCRbeta CDR3 regions. After extraction, genomic DNA underwent amplification by bias-controlled multiplex PCR, followed by high-throughput sequencing. Turning to the authors' computational methods: To quantify the absolute abundance of each unique TCRbeta CDR3 region, sequences were collapsed and filtered. T cell fraction was estimated by normalizing TCRbeta template counts to usable DNA, which was measured by amplifying reference genes present in all nucleated cells. Repertoire TCRs were annotated as SARS-CoV-2-specific when V gene, CDR3 amino acid sequence and J gene were exactly matched to a known reactive TCR set. The reference SARS-CoV-2 TCR set came from MIRA and was filtered for enrichment in COVID-19-positive ImmuneCODE repertoires, removing public or cross-reactive TCRs. Using the MIRA antigens, annotated TCRs were further analysed by specific ORF or by position within an ORF. Breadth was defined as the number of annotated unique rearrangements divided by the total number of unique productive rearrangements, and depth was defined as the summed frequency of the annotated unique rearrangements. TCR breadth was compared between groups using two-sided Wilcoxon rank-sum tests. Entries here come from immuneACCESS through TCRdb and include only in-frame sequences with V and J called. Some clones fail to appear in such tables; in the studies checked, an unresolved V gene covers under half of the shortfall, and the cause of the remainder is unknown. V, J and clone size were drawn from that table, and D and trimming were deduced from the DNA. The sample table holds roughly 380,000 clones, of which roughly 85% were seen once. The ten largest account for approximately 3.5% of the sample.

The sequences come from peripheral blood, collected in a trial of Ad26.COV2.S vaccine versus placebo. The TCR was taken from a person aged 18 to 65 who received the Ad26.COV2.S COVID-19 vaccine or a placebo. The rearrangement combines TRBV5-6 with TRBJ2-2, and TRBD2 matches 7 of the central bases. The nucleotide sequence reads TGTGCCAGCAGCTTGGAGGGTAGCGGGCCCCGAGGGGAGCTGTTTTTT. Its product reads: CASSLEGSGPRGELFF.